This entry describes one TCR beta chain. The target antigen is unknown. The data were taken from a study of CD8 T cells in ankylosing spondylitis. Quantitative 5'-RACE with molecular barcodes was used to make the TCR beta libraries. TCRdb processed the 5' RACE reads anew with MiXCR; each CDR3 protein has one entry. This sample has about 450,000 distinct CDR3 sequences, with about 25% found just once. Study-level points and caveats: Some motif variants were previously reported in reactive arthritis synovial fluid and blood. CD8+ by phenotype, disease-linked clones were relatively rare in peripheral blood. A motif in TCR beta, a set of roughly eight highly homologous variants, appeared characteristic of ankylosing spondylitis blood.

V lost 2 bases to trimming and J lost 7 bases, with 11 bases between them. The CDR3 loop spans 14 amino acids. Looked up from germline, CDR1 is KGHDR and CDR2 is SFDVKD. The genes are TRBV24-1 and TRBJ2-1; D remains unclear. The sequenced material came from blood, either unsorted or a sorted T cell fraction (not recorded which). The clonotype comes from a male donor with ankylosing spondylitis. The CDR3 sequence is CATSDYTRINEQFF. The CDR3 DNA sequence: TGTGCCACCAGTGATTACACGCGGATTAATGAGCAGTTCTTC.